This T cell receptor (beta chain) was found in a study of cytomegalovirus exposure and HLA in healthy donors. As for this clone: Its antigen is not known.

CDR3 length: 18 amino acids. Looked up from germline, CDR1 is SEHNR and CDR2 is FQNEAQ (reference sequence). With 1 base clipped from V and 0 bases from J, the junction kept 10 bases outside the gene matches. The study, taken as a whole, reports: Looking again later, the authors saw that most CMV-associated TCR beta chains seemed HLA-restricted. Upon later analysis, HLA-associated TCR beta chains proved more clonally expanded than other, equally common chains.

Amplification used 60 Vbeta primers and 13 Jbeta primers. Original methodology: As a later analysis found, there were 60 million to 90 million unique TCR beta chains, of which some 10 million were shared. Produced via immunoSEQ multiplex PCR; TCRdb's table is partial and in-frame only. V and J calls and clone size follow that table, whereas D and trimming were derived from the DNA. The table records some 110,000 clones, around 80% of them present only once. This sequence joins TRBV7-9 and TRBJ2-7; 9 bases map to TRBD2. Material for sequencing was PBMCs. This clonotype originated in a man aged 40-50 years in good health and CMV-seropositive. This chain's CDR3 is CASSLGTGGGGSSYEQYF. In DNA form, the CDR3 reads TGTGCCAGCAGCTTAGGAACTGGCGGGGGGGGGAGCTCCTACGAGCAGTACTTC.